What follows is one TCR beta chain and its context. The data are from a study of blood T cell repertoires in COVID-19. Overall study context: The samples span acute and convalescent COVID-19 from the United States, Italy and Spain. In each case, the material was cDNA or gDNA derived from T cells, B-cell-depleted T cells, or PBMCs.

Original handling: It was from reference gene primer amplification that nucleated cell counts were estimated. Using immunoSEQ multiplex PCR, the repertoire was profiled, and TCRdb retains in-frame clones only, with some absent. V and J calls and clone size follow that table, whereas D and trimming were derived from the DNA. The table lists about 240,000 clones, more than 75% of them singletons. Per germline, CDR1 MNHEY and CDR2 SVGAGI. The CDR3 runs to 12 residues. Trimming removed 8 bases from V and 0 bases from J, with 2 bases in between. Sequenced input: peripheral blood. The TCR comes from a woman in her 70s with active or convalescent COVID-19. The chain employs TRBV6-5 and TRBJ2-6; no reliable D call. This CDR3 reads CASLSGANVLTF. CDR3 bases: TGTGCCAGCCTCTCTGGGGCCAACGTCCTGACTTTC.